One and the same sample provided the 9 T cell receptor beta chains below, sequenced in a study of response to subunit inactivated influenza vaccine. MiXCR, run by TCRdb on the RT-PCR reads, gives a single entry per CDR3 protein. The sample carries a few hundred thousand distinct CDR3 sequences, approximately 23% recorded once. The sequenced sample was PBMCs from blood, obtained less than 22 months after vaccination. The receptors originated from a man between 50 and 69 years old who received an inactivated influenza vaccine.

The sample holds a few counts of this clonotype. The V gene is TRBV29-1, the J gene TRBJ2-6; a possible D gene is TRBD2 (5 bases). V was shortened by 5 bases and J by 0 bases, with 8 bases between the two germline ends. CDR3 size: 14 residues. Germline V gene sequence: CDR1 SQVTM, CDR2 ANQGSEA. The CDR3 region has the DNA TGCAGCGTTCTCGGGGTCTCTGGGGCCAACGTCCTGACTTTC. Its protein product is CSVLGVSGANVLTF.

This chain connects TRBV20-1 to TRBJ1-2; TRBD1 might be the D (6 bases). The CDR3 runs 11 residues. The V gene lost 5 bases and the J gene lost 8 bases, with 12 bases spanning the gap. Germline CDR1 and CDR2: DFQATT and SNEGSKA (reference sequence). As DNA, the CDR3 is TGCAGTGCTGCCGAGGGGGGCGGCTACACCTTC. Residues: CSAAEGGGYTF.

The gene calls are TRBV20-1 and TRBJ2-1; no clear D gene. Germline lookup yields CDR1 DFQATT and CDR2 SNEGSKA (reference sequence). CDR3 length: 16 amino acids. The V end was cut by 6 bases, the J end by 5 bases, with 23 bases between. The CDR3, as DNA: TGCAGTGCCCCCGCCCTTTACGGAGTAGGTGACAATGAGCAGTTCTTC. Its protein is CSAPALYGVGDNEQFF.

This clonotype was recorded at least ten times. The V call is TRBV5-1, the J call TRBJ1-1, with D possibly being TRBD1 (6 bases). The germline V gene encodes CDR1 SGHRS and CDR2 YFSETQ. This CDR3 is 15 amino acids long. Deletions cut 4 bases from V and 5 bases from J, with 18 bases between. CDR3 nucleotide sequence: TGCGCCAGCAGCACCGGGGCGACAGGAAATACTGAAGCTTTCTTT. Encoded protein: CASSTGATGNTEAFF.

V usage is TRBV9 and J usage is TRBJ2-3, with D possibly TRBD1 on 6 matching bases. V gave up 4 bases and J gave up 0 bases, with 12 bases separating them. The CDR3 has 15 residues. Germline V gene sequence: CDR1 SGDLS, CDR2 YYNGEE. For the CDR3, the DNA is TGTGCCAGCAGCCTACAGGGCTCTAGCACAGATACGCAGTATTTT. The encoded protein is CASSLQGSSTDTQYF.

In its sample, this clonotype was seen a few times. The chain has TRBV14 and TRBJ2-7, with 7 bases matching TRBD1. The germline V gene has CDR1 SGHDN and CDR2 FVKESK. The CDR3 extends over 14 amino acids. The V and J ends lost 4 bases and 6 bases, in that order; junction bases with no gene match: 9. The chain's CDR3 is CASSLFKGAGEQYF. CDR3 sequence (DNA): TGTGCCAGCAGCCTCTTCAAGGGGGCCGGCGAGCAGTACTTC.

The sample holds a few counts of this clonotype. CDR3 in DNA: TGCGCCAGCAGCCAAGGCTACGGTACAGGGTTCTATGGCTACACCTTC. It translates to CASSQGYGTGFYGYTF. J is TRBJ1-2 and V is TRBV4-3; D is possibly TRBD1 (6 bases). The germline V gene has CDR1 LGHNA and CDR2 YSLEER. CDR3 length: 16 residues. With 1 base removed from V and 4 bases from J, the gap between germline ends came to 16 bases.

This chain uses TRBV27 with TRBJ1-2; TRBD1 agrees at 10 bases. The CDR3 length is 15 residues. Trimming cost V 5 bases and J 7 bases; bases outside gene matches: 10. Germline V gives CDR1 MNHEY, CDR2 SMNVEV (reference sequence). The chain's CDR3 is CASSPGQGVPSGYTF. CDR3 bases: TGTGCCAGCAGTCCAGGACAGGGGGTGCCCAGTGGCTACACCTTC.

The chain joins TRBV18 to TRBJ2-3; 14 nucleotides line up with TRBD2. V lost 5 bases to trimming and J lost 0 bases; unmatched junction nucleotides: 10. Looked up from germline, CDR1 is KGHSH and CDR2 is LQKENI. This CDR3 spans 19 amino acids. In DNA, the CDR3 is TGTGCCAGCTCATCTATCCGGACTAGCGGGAGGTCTAGCACAGATACGCAGTATTTT. This codes for CASSSIRTSGRSSTDTQYF. The full variable domain, completed using reference TRBV18 and TRBJ2-3, is NAGVMQNPRHLVRRRGQEARLRCSPMKGHSHVYWYRQLPEEGLKFMVYLQKENIIDESGMPKERFSAEFPKEGPSILRIQQVVRGDSAAYFCASSSIRTSGRSSTDTQYFGPGTRLTVL.